A single sample is the source of the 7 T cell receptor beta chains below, sequenced in a study of blood T cells in healthy people across ages. It was with a sample-barcoded 5' primer and a J-beta primer mix that a second PCR of about 7 to 12 cycles was run. TCRdb itself ran the 5' RACE reads through MiXCR, one entry per CDR3 protein. The sample has 730,000 or so distinct CDR3 sequences, more than 40% seen once. Sequenced input: blood. These receptors originate from an older woman in good health.

In this sample, this clonotype turned up a few times. This chain joins TRBV20-1 and TRBJ1-4; D remains unclear. The germline CDR1 and CDR2 sequences are DFQATT and SNEGSKA (reference sequence). The CDR3 loop spans 17 amino acids. V was pared by 0 bases and J by 0 bases, with 14 bases between. CDR3 bases: TGCAGTGCTAGAGAACTTGTGGGAGTCGCAACTAATGAAAAACTGTTTTTT. This sequence encodes CSARELVGVATNEKLFF.

CDR3 nucleotide sequence: TGCGCCAGCAGCCCAAGTCCTTTAGCGGGGGGGCGCAATGAGCAGTTCTTC. Translation: CASSPSPLAGGRNEQFF. V usage is TRBV5-1 and J usage is TRBJ2-1, with 11 bases matching TRBD2. Germline loops: CDR1 SGHRS, CDR2 YFSETQ. This CDR3 spans 17 amino acids. J was trimmed by 6 bases and V by 4 bases; bases with no gene match: 12. Full variable domain (remainder filled in from reference TRBV5-1 and TRBJ2-1): KAGVTQTPRYLIKTRGQQVTLSCSPISGHRSVSWYQQTPGQGLQFLFEYFSETQRNKGNFPGRFSGRQFSNSRSEMNVSTLELGDSALYLCASSPSPLAGGRNEQFFGPGTRLTVL.

Concerning this clonotype: At one of its ends the junction is not consistent with the germline gene, which may arise from a read error. The V call is TRBV3-1, the J call TRBJ2-1; tentatively, D is TRBD2 (6 bases). The CDR3 has 17 amino acids. The germline V gene has CDR1 LGHDT and CDR2 YNNKEL (reference sequence). CDR3 residues: CASGQDLGGSSYNEQFF. DNA of the CDR3: TGTGCCAGCGGCCAAGATCTTGGGGGGAGCTCCTACAATGAGCAGTTCTTC.

This chain links TRBV4-1 with TRBJ2-1; D remains ambiguous. Germline lookup yields CDR1 MGHRA and CDR2 YSYEKL. This CDR3 is built from 14 residues. V lost 0 bases and J 8 bases, leaving 11 bases between the germline ends. The CDR3 spells CASSQELESDEQFF. The DNA of the CDR3 is TGCGCCAGCAGCCAAGAATTAGAGAGCGATGAGCAGTTCTTC.

Concerning this clonotype itself: The germline gene is not matched at one end of the junction; a read error may be the cause. The V gene is TRBV3-1, the J gene TRBJ2-1, with D unresolved. The CDR3 consists of 14 residues. Looked up from germline, CDR1 is LGHDT and CDR2 is YNNKEL (reference sequence). CDR3 coding DNA: TGCGCCAGCAGCCAAGATCTTAACTACAATGAGCAGTTCTTC. Protein sequence: CASSQDLNYNEQFF.

The chain joins TRBV6-2 or TRBV6-3 to TRBJ2-1, with TRBD2 matching 9 bases. CDR1 is MNHEY and CDR2 is SVGEGT in the germline V gene. This CDR3 spans 16 amino acids. The junction had 2 bases not matched to a gene; V was cut back by 0 bases and J by 2 bases. This CDR3 reads CASSYSSGGTYNEQFF. The CDR3 DNA reads as TGTGCCAGCAGTTACTCGAGCGGGGGGACCTACAATGAGCAGTTCTTC.

This clonotype was counted at least ten times. V is TRBV7-9 and J is TRBJ2-7; TRBD2 matches at 14 bases. V was clipped by 5 bases and J by 7 bases; unmatched bases: 10. This CDR3 has 16 residues. CDR1 and CDR2 from the germline V gene are SEHNR and FQNEAQ (reference sequence). CDR3 residues: CASSPGLAGATGEQYF. The CDR3 DNA reads TGTGCCAGCAGCCCGGGACTAGCGGGAGCAACTGGGGAGCAGTACTTC.